Detailed here is one T cell receptor beta chain. The data were taken from a study of human T cells and chemical hapten exposure. Study background: The study traced per-sample TCR yield variation mainly to small differences in pooled library volumes.

Individual cDNA molecules in this library carried unique molecular identifiers. TCRdb analysed the RACE reads with MiXCR anew, one entry per CDR3 protein. The table lists around 80,000 distinct CDR3 sequences, about 8.6% of them singletons. Indicated time point: healthy volunteer bleed at 6 weeks. Total RNA was isolated from unfractionated whole blood. The CDR3 length is 15 residues. Germline CDR1 LGHNA, CDR2 YSLEER. V lost 0 bases, J lost 2 bases, and 10 bases lay in between. The sample taken for sequencing was whole blood. This sequence originates from a male donor in good health. Some clones in this sample may be carry-over from other donors' samples. The rearrangement links TRBV4-3 to TRBJ1-2; perhaps TRBD1 as D (6 bases). CDR3 nucleotide sequence: TGCGCCAGCAGCCAAGACGGGGGGCTGAACTATGGCTACACCTTC. It encodes CASSQDGGLNYGYTF.